Sequencing of this T cell receptor beta chain was carried out in a study of patients and donors after allogeneic stem cell transplantation. Via MiXCR, TCRdb re-called the RT-PCR reads, giving one row per CDR3 protein. The sample has 150,000 to 200,000 distinct CDR3 sequences; 25% to 35% are singletons. This CDR3 is built from 17 residues. Per the germline V gene, CDR1 is MGHRA and CDR2 is YSYEKL. Trimming shortened V by 0 bases and J by 0 bases, and 13 bases separated the two germline ends. The source is a human donor who was either an allogeneic HSCT recipient or a stem cell or donor lymphocyte infusion donor (not recorded which). It is not recorded whose cells these are; they may come from a transplant donor. The sample consisted of blood, either unsorted or a sorted T cell fraction (not recorded which). V gene TRBV4-1 combines with J gene TRBJ2-3, with D perhaps matching TRBD1 (7 bases). CDR3 DNA: TGCGCCAGCAGCCAAGAGGAGGGGGCCCCTAGCACAGATACGCAGTATTTT. Amino acids: CASSQEEGAPSTDTQYF.